This record concerns one TCR beta chain sequence. Measured with immunoSEQ multiplex PCR; TCRdb has only the in-frame clones, and not every one. The sample includes around 170,000 clones, roughly four fifths seen only once; the top ten take 6% to 7%. The source of the sample is a study of blood T cell repertoires in COVID-19. The sequencing sample was made of peripheral blood. This TCR was sampled from a woman aged 40 to 50 with acute or convalescent COVID-19.

The CDR3 sequence: CASSSSPGQGAYGYTF. The CDR3 nucleotides read TGTGCCAGCAGTTCATCTCCGGGACAGGGGGCCTATGGCTACACCTTC. This chain joins TRBV27 and TRBJ1-2, with TRBD1 matching 12 bases. Germline V gene data show CDR1 as MNHEY and CDR2 as SMNVEV (reference sequence). The V and J ends lost 4 bases and 4 bases, in that order; junction bases with no gene match: 7. This CDR3 has 16 amino acids.